Following are 20 T cell receptor beta chains from one sample sequenced in a study of cytomegalovirus exposure and HLA in healthy donors. PCR primers comprised 60 Vbeta and 13 Jbeta primers. Here immunoSEQ multiplex PCR was the method, and the copy in TCRdb shows in-frame clones only, minus some. Its clone listing holds just over 200,000 clones. Sequencing used PBMCs. Receptors originate from a girl aged 2 to 10 in good health and CMV-seropositive.

The chain joins TRBV5-6 to TRBJ2-7; D uncertain. There are 14 residues in the CDR3. Germline CDR1 is SGHDT and CDR2 is YYEEEE. V lost 0 bases, J lost 2 bases, and 9 bases lay in between. CDR3 loop: CASSLGQLTYEQYF. CDR3 bases: TGTGCCAGCAGCTTGGGGCAGTTAACCTACGAGCAGTACTTC.

This chain uses TRBV5-4 with TRBJ2-5, with 7 bases that match TRBD2. The V gene end was trimmed by 0 bases and the J gene end by 3 bases; junction bases not matched to a gene: 5. From germline, CDR1 is SGHNT and CDR2 YYREEE (reference sequence). CDR3 length equals 15 residues. CDR3 region: CASSLAGLLKETQYF. In DNA, the CDR3 is TGTGCCAGCAGCTTGGCGGGACTACTGAAAGAGACCCAGTACTTC.

The chain has TRBV27 and TRBJ2-1; D gene uncertain. V dropped 10 bases and J dropped 1 base, with 11 bases sitting between them. Germline CDR1 is MNHEY and CDR2 is SMNVEV (reference sequence). The CDR3 sequence is 13 residues long. In nucleotides, the CDR3 is TGTGCCACCGGGTTGGAGTCCTACAATGAGCAGTTCTTC. Protein product: CATGLESYNEQFF.

The chain is built from TRBV7-8 and TRBJ2-2, with 7 bases fitting TRBD2. From germline, CDR1 is SGHVS and CDR2 FQNEAQ. This CDR3 comprises 19 residues. The J segment lost 6 bases and the V segment lost 10 bases, leaving 26 bases of the junction unmatched. CDR3 coding DNA: TGTGCCACCCCCTTTTATCGTTGGGGCGGGAGCGAGACGGCCGGGGAGCTGTTTTTT. Translating gives CATPFYRWGGSETAGELFF. Full variable domain (remainder filled in from reference TRBV7-8 and TRBJ2-2): GAGVSQSPRYKVAKRGQDVALRCDPISGHVSLFWYQQALGQGPEFLTYFQNEAQLDKSGLPSDRFFAERPEGSVSTLKIQRTQQEDSAVYLCATPFYRWGGSETAGELFFGEGSRLTVL.

The J gene is TRBJ2-1, the V gene TRBV27; 16 bases match TRBD2. This CDR3 is built from 15 residues. The germline V gene encodes CDR1 MNHEY and CDR2 SMNVEV (reference sequence). Losses at the gene ends were 5 bases for V and 12 bases for J; bases not matched to a gene: 7. This chain's CDR3 is CASSGGLAGGLGQFF. DNA for the CDR3: TGTGCCAGCAGTGGGGGACTAGCGGGAGGGCTGGGGCAGTTCTTC.

As to this clone: This specimen includes other DNA sequences encoding the same CDR3. V is TRBV7-9 and J is TRBJ2-7, with TRBD2 matching over 7 bases. This CDR3 comprises 15 residues. The junction had 5 bases not matched to a gene; V was cut back by 0 bases and J by 3 bases. Per the germline V gene, CDR1 is SEHNR and CDR2 is FQNEAQ (reference sequence). CDR3 sequence: CASSLAGGRFYEQYF. The CDR3 nucleotides read TGTGCCAGCAGCTTAGCGGGAGGGAGGTTCTACGAGCAGTACTTC.

The rearrangement links TRBV30 to TRBJ1-2; TRBD1 matches 8 bases. CDR1 is GTSNPN and CDR2 is SVGIG in the germline V gene (reference sequence). The J segment lost 1 base and the V segment lost 3 bases, leaving 13 bases of the junction unmatched. This CDR3 comprises 17 residues. CDR3 protein: CAWSPKSRDRFNYGYTF. The CDR3 DNA is TGTGCCTGGAGCCCAAAGTCCCGGGACAGGTTTAACTATGGCTACACCTTC.

V is TRBV2 and J is TRBJ2-2, with D perhaps matching TRBD1 (5 bases). CDR1 is SNHLY, CDR2 FYNNEI, per germline. The V gene lost 2 bases and the J gene lost 6 bases, with 13 bases spanning the gap. This CDR3 spans 15 amino acids. DNA of the CDR3: TGTGCCAGCAGTGAAAAGGACATCCAGGCCGGGGAGCTGTTTTTT. Its translation is CASSEKDIQAGELFF. Full variable domain (remainder filled in from reference TRBV2 and TRBJ2-2): EPEVTQTPSHQVTQMGQEVILRCVPISNHLYFYWYRQILGQKVEFLVSFYNNEISEKSEIFDDQFSVERPDGSNFTLKIRSTKLEDSAMYFCASSEKDIQAGELFFGEGSRLTVL.

V gene TRBV7-6 combines with J gene TRBJ2-5, with TRBD1 matching 10 bases. V was clipped by 5 bases and J by 5 bases; unmatched bases: 5. Germline CDR1 is SGHVS and CDR2 is FNYEAQ. The CDR3 extends over 14 amino acids. CDR3 nucleotide sequence: TGTGCCAGCAGCCCCGGACAGGGGGATGAGACCCAGTACTTC. It translates to CASSPGQGDETQYF.

The rearrangement uses TRBV4-2 and TRBJ2-1, with TRBD2 matching over 8 bases. CDR1 is LGHNA, CDR2 YNFKEQ, per germline. This CDR3 is 16 amino acids long. Trimming cost V 1 base and J 6 bases; bases outside gene matches: 8. CDR3 protein: CASSQAGGGIGNEQFF. The DNA for the CDR3 is TGTGCCAGCAGCCAAGCGGGAGGGGGTATAGGCAATGAGCAGTTCTTC.

V and J are TRBV7-2 and TRBJ1-4; 7 nucleotides agree with TRBD1. In germline, CDR1 is SGHTA, CDR2 FQGNSA. The CDR3 length is 13 residues. V was pared by 4 bases and J by 8 bases, with 4 bases of the junction left unmatched. In DNA, the CDR3 is TGTGCCAGCAGCTGGACAGGAGGGGAAAAACTGTTTTTT. It encodes CASSWTGGEKLFF.

The chain recombines TRBV19 with TRBJ2-5, with a possible D match to TRBD1 (5 bases). The J call may not be correct, given that the DNA end is closer to TRBJ2-7. This CDR3 has 15 amino acids. Germline V gives CDR1 LNHDA, CDR2 SQIVND (reference sequence). The CDR3 region is CASSIADRYSYEQYF. CDR3 nucleotide sequence: TGTGCCAGTAGTATAGCCGACAGATACTCCTACGAGCAGTACTTC.

This rearrangement joins TRBV14 to TRBJ2-1; 10 bases align to TRBD2. J lost 4 bases, V lost 0 bases, and 12 bases had no gene match. The CDR3 loop spans 19 amino acids. Germline V CDR1 and CDR2: SGHDN, FVKESK. As DNA, the CDR3 is TGTGCCAGCAGCCAAGATTCGACAGGGTGGACTAGCGGATACAATGAGCAGTTCTTC. Protein sequence: CASSQDSTGWTSGYNEQFF. Together with reference TRBV14 and TRBJ2-1, the CDR3 gives the full variable domain: EAGVTQFPSHSVIEKGQTVTLRCDPISGHDNLYWYRRVMGKEIKFLLHFVKESKQDESGMPNNRFLAERTGGTYSTLKVQPAELEDSGVYFCASSQDSTGWTSGYNEQFFGPGTRLTVL.

The rearrangement joins TRBV4-1 to TRBJ2-1; 8 bases are a match to TRBD2. Germline assignment: CDR1 MGHRA and CDR2 YSYEKL. The V and J ends lost 4 bases and 8 bases, in that order; junction bases with no gene match: 10. The CDR3 runs 15 residues. CDR3 amino acids: CASSLAGREYHEQFF. In DNA form, the CDR3 reads TGCGCCAGCAGCCTAGCGGGGCGGGAGTATCATGAGCAGTTCTTC.

As concerns this clone: The same CDR3 is also encoded by other DNA sequences in this sample. The chain combines TRBV20-1 with TRBJ2-5; D is perhaps TRBD2 (5 bases). Germline values: CDR1 DFQATT, CDR2 SNEGSKA (reference sequence). The ends were cut back, 5 bases at V and 5 bases at J, with 6 bases in the middle. This CDR3 contains 10 residues. For the CDR3, the DNA is TGCAGTGCTTCGGGGGAGACCCAGTACTTC. Translated, it gives CSASGETQYF.

The rearrangement joins TRBV7-2 to TRBJ1-2; D is undetermined. Germline CDR1 reads SGHTA; CDR2 reads FQGNSA. Trimming removed 6 bases at V and 9 bases at J, with 11 bases between. The CDR3 loop spans 11 amino acids. The CDR3 reads CASSSGLSYTF. The CDR3 bases are TGTGCCAGCAGTTCAGGACTCAGCTACACCTTC. Variable domain in full (rest from reference TRBV7-2 and TRBJ1-2): GAGVSQSPSNKVTEKGKDVELRCDPISGHTALYWYRQSLGQGLEFLIYFQGNSAPDKSGLPSDRFSAERTGGSVSTLTIQRTQQEDSAVYLCASSSGLSYTFGSGTRLTVV.

CDR3 region: CAFRLAGVHPLSYEQYF. CDR3 nucleotide sequence: TGTGCCTTCAGATTAGCGGGAGTGCACCCGCTTTCCTACGAGCAGTACTTC. The rearrangement uses TRBV28 and TRBJ2-7; 9 bases line up with TRBD2. CDR1 and CDR2 from the germline V gene are MDHEN and SYDVKM. CDR3 length: 17 amino acids. Trimming removed 11 bases from V and 1 base from J; junction bases left unmatched: 18.

The gene calls are TRBV20-1 and TRBJ2-3, with D hard to call. V was pared by 1 base and J by 6 bases, with 5 bases between. CDR1 DFQATT and CDR2 SNEGSKA come from the germline V gene (reference sequence). There are 11 residues in the CDR3. CDR3 DNA: TGCAGTGCTAGAGGCCGGGATACGCAGTATTTT. Its translation is CSARGRDTQYF.

The CDR3, as DNA: TGTGCCAGCAGCGGCCCAGGACAGGAGGCTGGAAACACCATATATTTT. Encoded protein: CASSGPGQEAGNTIYF. This sequence joins TRBV2 and TRBJ1-3, with TRBD1 matching over 7 bases. The V gene end was trimmed by 6 bases and the J gene end by 2 bases; junction bases not matched to a gene: 10. Per germline, CDR1 SNHLY and CDR2 FYNNEI. This CDR3 is built from 16 residues.

DNA for the CDR3: TGTGCCAGCAGTTACGCGGGTGACAGGGCTAACTATGGCTACACCTTC. Translation gives CASSYAGDRANYGYTF. V gene TRBV6-6 combines with J gene TRBJ1-2; 7 bases map to TRBD1. The CDR3 covers 16 residues. Germline V gene sequence: CDR1 MNHNY, CDR2 SVGAGI (reference sequence). Trimming cost V 2 bases and J 0 bases; bases outside gene matches: 6.